This TCR beta chain emerged from a study of monozygotic twins with inflammatory bowel disease (dated by TCRdb to about 2019). Study-wide context: A total of some 28 monozygotic twin pairs were included in the full study, comprising nine German pairs (four IBD-concordant, five IBD-discordant) and 19 IBD-discordant Danish pairs. Within discordant pairs, disease-associated traits were sought mainly by comparing IBD patients with their genetically identical healthy co-twins. Each individual had, on average, about 151 000 unique TCRalpha sequences and 181 000 unique TCRbeta sequences available for analysis.

The library was made by 5' RACE. Preparation of each TCR library used roughly 3.5 ug of total RNA. For each sample, cDNA was synthesized in eight separate reactions using SMARTScribe reverse transcriptase. Unique molecular identifiers containing a 6-nucleotide sample barcode were introduced through template switching during cDNA synthesis. Amplification of TCRalpha and TCRbeta cDNA involved two nested PCRs of approximately 17 and 9 cycles, and each PCR was followed by bead purification. Before amplification, the cDNA was treated with uracil DNA-glycosylase and purified using the QIAquick PCR purification kit. The second PCR added Illumina TruSeq-compatible adapters along with sample-specific barcodes. Library quality and concentration were checked on TapeStation and Qubit, and libraries were pooled at roughly 5.1 ng each. Sequencing of pooled libraries was carried out on an Illumina HiSeq2500 single-index Rapid Run using 2 x 100 bp reads and custom sequencing primers. As for the original processing: MiGEC version 1.2.6 was used for UMI-based consensus assembly to correct PCR and sequencing errors. MiXCR version 2.1.1 was used to carry out V(D)J alignment, clonotype assembly and CDR3 extraction. Normalisation of gene usage, clonotype sharing and MAIT/NKT TCR abundance was achieved by analysing the top 1000, 10 000 and 20 000 clonotypes per sample. Diversity was computed as the inverse Simpson index with the vegan R package after downsampling to 27 000 UMIs. Paired Mann-Whitney U tests on discordant twin pairs were used, with Benjamini-Hochberg multiple-testing correction. TCRdb reprocessed the reads and provides one entry for every CDR3 protein sequence; no DNA is given. The V and J calls were not made by the authors but by TCRdb's processing. For this sample, the table gives around 450,000 distinct CDR3 sequences. 2.4% of the sample is in the top ten clones.

For this clonotype: Its target antigen remains unknown.

The germline V gene sets CDR1 to MGHDK and CDR2 to SYGVNS. The CDR3 covers 13 residues, taking in both the cysteine and the phenylalanine. No coding sequence is recorded. The investigation overall reported the following: A decrease in TCRbeta repertoire diversity, as measured by inverse Simpson index, was observed in IBD patients compared with their healthy co-twins. Repertoire similarity did not differ between concordant and discordant twins, which could be due to limited statistical power. Compared with healthy twins, IBD patients shared fewer clonotypes with other individuals, and the difference was most pronounced in patients with signs of disease activity. The results gave no support for a single strong signal or clonotype linked to IBD. The analysis was unable to tell different T cell subtypes apart. Background noise and inter-individual variability may have been introduced into the repertoires by the differing immunosuppressive treatments among patients.

From each donor, an approximately 2.5 ml peripheral blood sample was collected into PAXgene tubes and kept at -80 degrees C. Without any T cell sorting, total RNA was extracted from whole blood using the PAXgene blood miRNA kit on an automated QIAcube. Peripheral blood from monozygotic twin pairs who were concordant or discordant for inflammatory bowel disease underwent deep TCRalpha and TCRbeta repertoire profiling using unique molecular barcoding. Smoking habits were recorded for all twin pairs, with individuals classified as current, former or never smokers. The TCR was taken from a human donor with ulcerative colitis or Crohn's disease, or a healthy co-twin of an affected twin (not recorded which). Sequencing was performed on blood. The chain is made from TRBV25-1 and TRBJ2-7; without DNA, the TCRdb call of TRBD1 cannot be checked. The CDR3 reads CASSKQGAYEQYF.